These 25 T cell receptor beta chains share one sample of origin, sequenced in a study of vaccination effects on CD4 cells after COVID-19. Their target antigens are unknown. CD4+ T cells specific for antigen were expanded with viral peptide pools by the ViraFEST assay before sequencing. Once cultured for roughly 10 days, the cells underwent separation to obtain CD4+ T cells. The infection with SARS-CoV-2 (confirmed by PCR) occurred in this person between March and December 2020. Some clones are missing from TCRdb's copy, which holds only in-frame ones; the method was immunoSEQ multiplex PCR. In the table there are approximately 24,000 clones, around 77% of which are singletons. The source was CD4+ T cells from PBMCs cultured with SARS-CoV-2 spike peptides, collected before COVID-19 vaccination. Receptor source: a human donor who had a prior SARS-CoV-2 infection.

V usage is TRBV18 and J usage is TRBJ2-3, with D unresolved. V was pared by 5 bases and J by 5 bases, with 8 bases between. In germline, CDR1 is KGHSH, CDR2 LQKENI. The CDR3 covers 12 residues. This CDR3 reads CASSLIGDTQYF. In DNA, the CDR3 is TGTGCCAGCTCATTGATAGGAGATACGCAGTATTTT.

The chain uses TRBV5-5 and TRBJ2-5, with a weak D call TRBD1 (6 bases). This CDR3 region has 16 residues. Trimming left V 0 bases short and J 4 bases short, with 16 bases between. Germline V gives CDR1 SGHKS, CDR2 YYEKEE (reference sequence). The CDR3 loop reads CASSLGRRQGPETQYF. The CDR3 bases are TGTGCCAGCAGCTTGGGTCGGCGGCAGGGGCCAGAGACCCAGTACTTC.

This chain links TRBV5-1 with TRBJ2-1; maybe TRBD2 (6 bases). V was pared by 0 bases and J by 7 bases, with 17 bases between. The germline V gene has CDR1 SGHRS and CDR2 YFSETQ. The CDR3 is 16 amino acids. As DNA, the CDR3 is TGCGCCAGCAGCTTGGAAGTTGCGGGATTGAATAATGAGCAGTTCTTC. Protein product: CASSLEVAGLNNEQFF.

The chain recombines TRBV3-1 (or the pseudogene TRBV3-2) with TRBJ2-3; no clear D gene. V lost 4 bases, J lost 5 bases, and 10 bases lay in between. This CDR3 contains 13 residues. The germline V gene encodes CDR1 LGHDT and CDR2 YNNKEL (reference sequence). The CDR3 DNA reads as TGTGCCAGCAGCCTGGCGACTGGAGATACGCAGTATTTT. It is translated as CASSLATGDTQYF.

This clone has only a few counts. V and J are TRBV18 and TRBJ2-1, with D unclear. This CDR3 is 13 amino acids long. CDR1 is KGHSH, CDR2 LQKENI, per germline. Trimming removed 3 bases at V and 4 bases at J, with 7 bases between. CDR3 sequence reads: CASSPTVYNEQFF. The CDR3 nucleotides read TGTGCCAGCTCACCGACCGTGTACAATGAGCAGTTCTTC.

The chain has TRBV4-1 and TRBJ1-1; 9 bases are shared with TRBD1. CDR3 length equals 14 residues. V lost 0 bases, J lost 10 bases, and 6 bases stayed unmatched. CDR1 and CDR2 from the germline V gene are MGHRA and YSYEKL. CDR3: CASSQDHSDRGAFF. The CDR3 DNA reads as TGCGCCAGCAGCCAAGATCACTCGGACAGGGGAGCTTTCTTT.

The rearrangement links TRBV2 to TRBJ1-2, with D perhaps matching TRBD1 (6 bases). In germline, CDR1 is SNHLY, CDR2 FYNNEI. Trimming stripped 10 bases from V and 4 bases from J, with 16 bases between. The CDR3 spans 13 residues. CDR3 nucleotides: TGTGCCACCCAGGGACACTCTGCCTATGGCTACACCTTC. It specifies CATQGHSAYGYTF.

V is TRBV15 and J is TRBJ1-5, with no clear D. The CDR3 length is 15 residues. The V end was cut by 0 bases, the J end by 0 bases, with 6 bases between. CDR1 and CDR2 from the germline V gene are LNHNV and YYDKDF (reference sequence). DNA of the CDR3: TGTGCCACCAGCAGAGATCCTGATAGCAATCAGCCCCAGCATTTT. Amino acid sequence: CATSRDPDSNQPQHF.

This chain uses TRBV5-1 with TRBJ1-1; the D is unclear. Germline lookup yields CDR1 SGHRS and CDR2 YFSETQ. This CDR3 is 12 amino acids long. V was clipped by 0 bases and J by 3 bases, with 3 bases between them. The CDR3, as DNA: TGCGCCAGCAGCTTGGCAGACACTGAAGCTTTCTTT. It is translated as CASSLADTEAFF. Full variable domain (outside the CDR3, taken from reference TRBV5-1 and TRBJ1-1): KAGVTQTPRYLIKTRGQQVTLSCSPISGHRSVSWYQQTPGQGLQFLFEYFSETQRNKGNFPGRFSGRQFSNSRSEMNVSTLELGDSALYLCASSLADTEAFFGQGTRLTVV.

This clone was observed a single time. The genes are TRBV7-3 and TRBJ1-5; tentative D call: TRBD1 (5 bases). The CDR3 spans 17 residues. Trimming took off 1 base at V and 7 bases at J, with 20 bases between the two ends. Germline V gene lookup returns CDR1 SGHTA and CDR2 FQGTGA. This CDR3 is CASSLRGDRGPIQPQHF. CDR3 coding DNA: TGTGCCAGCAGCTTAAGAGGGGACCGCGGCCCAATCCAGCCCCAGCATTTT.

This chain uses TRBV9 with TRBJ2-2, with D possibly TRBD2 on 5 matching bases. CDR1 and CDR2 from the germline V gene are SGDLS and YYNGEE. This CDR3 contains 16 residues. Trimming shortened V by 4 bases and J by 4 bases, and 17 bases separated the two germline ends. The CDR3 DNA reads as TGTGCCAGCAGCCCTCGGGGTAGCGCGGGCACCGGGGAGCTGTTTTTT. Its protein product is CASSPRGSAGTGELFF.

CDR3 nucleotides: TGTGCCAGCAGCGTAGTCCCCAACGGGAATTCACCCCTCCACTTT. Translated, it gives CASSVVPNGNSPLHF. The chain combines TRBV9 with TRBJ1-6; D not resolved. Trimming pared 0 bases from V and 7 bases from J, leaving 11 bases between. Germline V lookup: CDR1 SGDLS, CDR2 YYNGEE. The CDR3 runs 15 residues.

This clone was seen a single time. The chain uses TRBV19 and TRBJ1-4; 9 bases line up with TRBD1. The CDR3 runs 16 residues. Germline loops: CDR1 LNHDA, CDR2 SQIVND (reference sequence). Unmatched junction bases numbered 9, after V lost 5 bases and J lost 5 bases. The CDR3 DNA follows: TGTGCCAGTAGTCCCGGGACAGGGTATTGGAATGAAAAACTGTTTTTT. It is translated as CASSPGTGYWNEKLFF.

This chain joins TRBV24-1 and TRBJ2-1; D not resolved. Germline V gives CDR1 KGHDR, CDR2 SFDVKD. The length of the CDR3 is 17 residues. V lost 2 bases to trimming and J lost 0 bases, with 13 bases between them. CDR3 in amino acids: CATSDSQASLSYNEQFF. In DNA form, the CDR3 reads TGTGCCACCAGTGATTCTCAGGCGAGCCTCTCCTACAATGAGCAGTTCTTC.

The J gene is TRBJ2-1, the V gene TRBV5-4; 9 nucleotides match TRBD2. Germline CDR1 reads SGHNT; CDR2 reads YYREEE (reference sequence). The length of the CDR3 is 15 residues. Trimming at V came to 3 bases and at J to 1 base, leaving 2 bases not matched to a gene. The CDR3 nucleotides read TGTGCCAGCAGCTCGACTAGCGGATCCTACAATGAGCAGTTCTTC. This encodes CASSSTSGSYNEQFF. The complete variable domain, with remaining parts taken from reference TRBV5-4 and TRBJ2-1, reads ETGVTQSPTHLIKTRGQQVTLRCSSQSGHNTVSWYQQALGQGPQFIFQYYREEENGRGNFPPRFSGLQFPNYSSELNVNALELDDSALYLCASSSTSGSYNEQFFGPGTRLTVL.

This clone was counted between two and nine times. V is TRBV2 and J is TRBJ1-2, with TRBD1 as a possible D gene (6 bases). The CDR3 loop spans 15 amino acids. The V end lost 2 bases, the J end lost 4 bases, and 14 bases lay between the germline ends. Germline assignment: CDR1 SNHLY and CDR2 FYNNEI. CDR3 in DNA: TGTGCCAGCAGTGAACCCGAGGGGGGCGGCTATGGCTACACCTTC. Its translation is CASSEPEGGGYGYTF.

This clone has only a few counts. The gene calls are TRBV3-1 (or the pseudogene TRBV3-2) and TRBJ2-1, with 13 nucleotides matching TRBD2. V lost 2 bases, J lost 6 bases, and 4 bases stayed unmatched. This CDR3 comprises 16 residues. The germline gives CDR1 LGHDT, CDR2 YNNKEL (reference sequence). CDR3 region: CASSQRRTSGSNEQFF. Written as DNA, the CDR3 is TGTGCCAGCAGCCAACGTCGGACTAGCGGGAGCAATGAGCAGTTCTTC.

The DNA for the CDR3 is TGTGCCAGCAGTGGTCACTACGAGCAGTACTTC. As protein: CASSGHYEQYF. V is TRBV2 and J is TRBJ2-7, with D unclear. Germline V gene data show CDR1 as SNHLY and CDR2 as FYNNEI. The length of the CDR3 is 11 residues. V was pared by 4 bases and J by 3 bases, with 4 bases between.

This chain connects TRBV5-6 to TRBJ1-2; D is unresolved. The CDR3 consists of 15 residues. Between the trimmed V and J ends, which lost 0 bases and 3 bases, there was a span of 12 bases. Germline CDR1 is SGHDT and CDR2 is YYEEEE. The CDR3 region is CASSLVGQEYYGYTF. The CDR3 DNA reads as TGTGCCAGCAGCTTGGTTGGGCAGGAGTACTATGGCTACACCTTC.

The DNA for the CDR3 is TGTGCCTCCAAGAGAGGGGTGAACACTGAAGCTTTCTTT. Its protein product is CASKRGVNTEAFF. This rearrangement joins TRBV19 to TRBJ1-1, with D possibly matching TRBD1 (5 bases). Between the trimmed V and J ends, which lost 11 bases and 0 bases, there was a span of 13 bases. Looked up from germline, CDR1 is LNHDA and CDR2 is SQIVND (reference sequence). This CDR3 is built from 13 residues.

The chain recombines TRBV30 with TRBJ1-2; D is uncertain. CDR3 size: 15 residues. The V and J ends lost 0 bases and 2 bases respectively, with 13 bases between them. Germline CDR1 and CDR2: GTSNPN and SVGIG (reference sequence). Written as DNA, the CDR3 is TGTGCCTGGAGTGTAATCCCTTCCGTCAACTATGGCTACACCTTC. This translates into CAWSVIPSVNYGYTF.

This sequence joins TRBV9 and TRBJ2-2; D might be TRBD2 (5 bases). V lost 3 bases to trimming and J lost 3 bases, with 12 bases between them. Germline V gives CDR1 SGDLS, CDR2 YYNGEE. The CDR3 is made up of 15 amino acids. DNA for the CDR3: TGTGCCAGCAGCGCCAGCGGATGGGACACCGGGGAGCTGTTTTTT. Translated, it gives CASSASGWDTGELFF.

CDR3 bases: TGTGCCAGCAGCTTATCTACAGGGGAAAATGAGCAGTTCTTC. Protein sequence: CASSLSTGENEQFF. The rearrangement joins TRBV7-3 to TRBJ2-1, with 7 bases identical to TRBD1. In germline, CDR1 is SGHTA, CDR2 FQGTGA. The CDR3 runs to 14 residues. V dropped 2 bases and J dropped 7; count of bases not matched to a gene: 5.

J is TRBJ1-1 and V is TRBV5-1; TRBD1 aligns across 7 bases. CDR1 and CDR2 from the germline V gene are SGHRS and YFSETQ. Trimming cost V 4 bases and J 6 bases; bases outside gene matches: 12. The CDR3 is made up of 15 amino acids. In DNA, the CDR3 is TGCGCCAGCAGCAGGGGACAGCAGCCCACCGCTGAAGCTTTCTTT. As protein: CASSRGQQPTAEAFF.

On this clone itself: The same CDR3 arises from other DNA sequences in this sample as well. The J gene is TRBJ1-1, the V gene TRBV7-9, with a possible D match to TRBD1 (5 bases). Per the germline V gene, CDR1 is SEHNR and CDR2 is FQNEAQ (reference sequence). The length of the CDR3 is 13 residues. Trimming took 1 base from V and 4 from J, leaving 7 bases between them. The CDR3 is CASSLGQGTEAFF. The CDR3 region has the DNA TGTGCCAGCAGCTTAGGCCAGGGCACTGAAGCTTTCTTT.